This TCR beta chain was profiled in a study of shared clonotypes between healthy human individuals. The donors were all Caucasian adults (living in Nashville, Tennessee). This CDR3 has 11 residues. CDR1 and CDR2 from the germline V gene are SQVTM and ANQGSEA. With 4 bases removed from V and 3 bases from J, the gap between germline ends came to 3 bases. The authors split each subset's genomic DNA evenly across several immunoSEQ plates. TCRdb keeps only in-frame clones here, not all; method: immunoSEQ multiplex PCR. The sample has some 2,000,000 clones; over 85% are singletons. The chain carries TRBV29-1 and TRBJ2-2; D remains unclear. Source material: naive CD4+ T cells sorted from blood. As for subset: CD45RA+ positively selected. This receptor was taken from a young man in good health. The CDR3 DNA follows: TGCAGCGTTGTGGACACCGGGGAGCTGTTTTTT. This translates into CSVVDTGELFF.